This TCR beta chain was found in a study of T cell responses to AZD1222 COVID-19 vaccine. Clones were sequenced by immunoSEQ multiplex PCR, and TCRdb holds only the in-frame ones, with some missing. This sample yields about 100,000 clones, of which around 90% are seen a single time; about 1.8% belongs to the top ten. The CDR3 is made up of 11 amino acids. Trimming took 3 bases from V and 8 from J, leaving 7 bases between them. Germline CDR1 reads MDHEN; CDR2 reads SYDVKM. The chain uses TRBV28 and TRBJ1-2, with no clear D. The specimen was peripheral blood, collected on day 0 of AZD1222 vaccination. This clonotype was obtained from an adult in good health. The CDR3 DNA follows: TGTGCCAGCAGTTTCTTAGGAGGCTACACCTTC. The encoded protein is CASSFLGGYTF.